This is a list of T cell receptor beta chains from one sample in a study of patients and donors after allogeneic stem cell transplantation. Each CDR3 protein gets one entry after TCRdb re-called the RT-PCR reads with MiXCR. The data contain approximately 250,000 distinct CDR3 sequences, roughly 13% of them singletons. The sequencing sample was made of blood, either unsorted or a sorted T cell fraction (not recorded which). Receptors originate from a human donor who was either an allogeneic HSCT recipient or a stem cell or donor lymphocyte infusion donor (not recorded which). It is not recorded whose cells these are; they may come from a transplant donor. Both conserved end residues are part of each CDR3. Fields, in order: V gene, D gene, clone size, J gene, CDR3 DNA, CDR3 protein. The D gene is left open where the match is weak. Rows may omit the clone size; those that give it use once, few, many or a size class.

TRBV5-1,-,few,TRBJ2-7,TGCGCCAGCAGCTTTTTGCAGGGGTCCTACGAGCAGTACTTC,CASSFLQGSYEQYF
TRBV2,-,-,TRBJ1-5,TGTGCCAGCACCGACTCGGGGGGTGGACAGCCCCAGCATTTT,CASTDSGGGQPQHF
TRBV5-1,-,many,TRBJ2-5,TGCGCCAGCAGCCCCTCGTTGGGGCCAGAGACCCAGTACTTC,CASSPSLGPETQYF
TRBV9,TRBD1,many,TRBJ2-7,TGTGCCAGCAGCGTAGTACCGGACAGGCTTACCTACGAGCAGTACTTC,CASSVVPDRLTYEQYF
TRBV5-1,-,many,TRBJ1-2,TGCGCCAGCAGCTTGGCCCAGGGTTATGGCTACACCTTC,CASSLAQGYGYTF
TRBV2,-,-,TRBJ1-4,TGTGCCAGCAGTGACGATGGGACTAATGAAAAACTGTTTTTT,CASSDDGTNEKLFF
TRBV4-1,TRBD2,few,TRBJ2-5,TGCGCCAGCAGCCGCGGATCCGGGGGGTTAGAGACCCAGTACTTC,CASSRGSGGLETQYF
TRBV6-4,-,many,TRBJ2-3,TGTGCCAGCAGTGACAATCAACCAGGCGGTACGCAGTATTTT,CASSDNQPGGTQYF
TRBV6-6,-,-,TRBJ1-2,TGTGCCAGCAGTTACGGAGGGAACTATGGCTACACCTTC,CASSYGGNYGYTF
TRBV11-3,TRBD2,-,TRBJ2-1,TGTGCCAGCAGCTTATGGGGCGGGGGGCGACAGAATGAGCAGTTCTTC,CASSLWGGGRQNEQFF
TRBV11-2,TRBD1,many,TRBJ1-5,TGTGCCAGCAGCTCCGGGACAGGGGCCAATCAGCCCCAGCATTTT,CASSSGTGANQPQHF
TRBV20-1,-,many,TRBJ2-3,TGCAGTGCTAGAGGTCGATTTGGGGGAGGCACAGATACGCAGTATTTT,CSARGRFGGGTDTQYF
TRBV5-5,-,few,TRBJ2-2,TGTGCCAGCAGCCCGAGGGGCGTGCTAGGGGAGCTGTTTTTT,CASSPRGVLGELFF
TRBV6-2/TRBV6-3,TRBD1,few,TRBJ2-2,TGTGCCAGCAGCCCCGGACAGGGTGTCCACACCGGGGAGCTGTTTTTT,CASSPGQGVHTGELFF
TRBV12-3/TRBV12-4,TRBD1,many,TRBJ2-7,TGTGCCAGCAGTCTGGACAGGGGGGACTACGAGCAGTACTTC,CASSLDRGDYEQYF
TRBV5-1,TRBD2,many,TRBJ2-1,TGCGCCAGCAGCTTCAAAAAGCGGGAATTGGGTTACAATGAGCAGTTCTTC,CASSFKKRELGYNEQFF
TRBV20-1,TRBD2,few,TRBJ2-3,TGCAGTGCTAGTGGGCTAGCGGGAGGGCCGGGGGATACGCAGTATTTT,CSASGLAGGPGDTQYF
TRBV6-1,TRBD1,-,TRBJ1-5,TGTGCCAGCAGCGGACAGGGAGGCAATCAGCCCCAGCATTTT,CASSGQGGNQPQHF
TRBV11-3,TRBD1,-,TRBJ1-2,TGTGCCAGCAGCCCAGGGGGGGGCGTGAACTATGGCTACACCTTC,CASSPGGGVNYGYTF
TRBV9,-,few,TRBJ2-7,TGTGCCAGCAGCCCCACGGTCTCCGGGAACGAGCAGTACTTC,CASSPTVSGNEQYF
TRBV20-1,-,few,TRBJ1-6,TGCAGTGCCGCGACAGACCTTAATTCACCCCTCCACTTT,CSAATDLNSPLHF
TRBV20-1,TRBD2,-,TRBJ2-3,TGCAGTGCTAGGACATCTAGCGGGGGGGCCACAGATACGCAGTATTTT,CSARTSSGGATDTQYF
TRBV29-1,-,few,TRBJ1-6,TGCAGCGTGGGCGACGGGGGCGGGAATTCACCCCTCCACTTT,CSVGDGGGNSPLHF
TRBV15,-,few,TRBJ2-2,TGTGCCACCGGCTACTGGACAACTAACACCGGGGAGCTGTTTTTT,CATGYWTTNTGELFF
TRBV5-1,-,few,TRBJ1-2,TGCGCCAGCGGCGACAGGCGGGAACTAGTGGCATATGGCTACACCTTC,CASGDRRELVAYGYTF
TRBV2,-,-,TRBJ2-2,TGTGCCAGCAGTGAGGAGGGATTGAACACCGGGGAGCTGTTTTTT,CASSEEGLNTGELFF
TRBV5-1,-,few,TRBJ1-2,TGCGCCAGCAGCTTAGGGGGGCCGCCCCCTAACTACACCTTC,CASSLGGPPPNYTF
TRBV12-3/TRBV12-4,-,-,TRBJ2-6,TGTGCCAGCAGTTTATTTGGGGCTGGGGCCAACGTCCTGACTTTC,CASSLFGAGANVLTF
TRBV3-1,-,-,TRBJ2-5,TGTGCCAGCAGAGACTACGGGGGAAAGACCCAGTACTTC,CASRDYGGKTQYF
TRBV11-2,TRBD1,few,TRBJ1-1,TGTGCCAGCAGCGCAACGGACAGGAAGAACACTGAAGCTTTCTTT,CASSATDRKNTEAFF
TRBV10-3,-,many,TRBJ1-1,TGTGCCATCTCGGGCAGCCCGAACACTGAAGCTTTCTTT,CAISGSPNTEAFF
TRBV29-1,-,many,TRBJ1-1,TGCAGCGCCGTTGGACAGCCCACTGAAGCTTTCTTT,CSAVGQPTEAFF
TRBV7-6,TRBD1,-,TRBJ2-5,TGTGCCAGCAGCTTCAGACAGGGCCGGGAGACCCAGTACTTC,CASSFRQGRETQYF
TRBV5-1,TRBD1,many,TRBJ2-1,TGCGCCAGCAGCTTGCGCGGTTTGGGACAGGGGGCGGATGAGCAGTTCTTC,CASSLRGLGQGADEQFF
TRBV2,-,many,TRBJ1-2,TGTGCCAGCACCGATAAGACGGGTAACTATGGCTACACCTTC,CASTDKTGNYGYTF
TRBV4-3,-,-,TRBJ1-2,TGCGCCAGCAGCCAAGAGCCCAGCAACTATGGCTACACCTTC,CASSQEPSNYGYTF
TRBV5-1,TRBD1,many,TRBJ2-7,TGCGCCAGCAGCTCCAGGCCGGGACAGGGGTCCTACGAGCAGTACTTC,CASSSRPGQGSYEQYF
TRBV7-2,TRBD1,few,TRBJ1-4,TGTGCCAGCAGCCTGACAGGGCATGGGGAAAAACTGTTTTTT,CASSLTGHGEKLFF